These 3 T cell receptor beta chains originate from one sample sequenced in a study of T cells in Graves' hyperthyroidism and ophthalmopathy. TCR beta CDR3 regions were amplified from RNA transcripts. The HTBI primer set was used in a first-round RT-PCR of the TCR CDR3. TCRdb processed the multiplex PCR reads anew with MiXCR; each CDR3 protein has one entry. The sample has a few hundred thousand distinct CDR3 sequences, about 45% seen once. The sequenced sample was peripheral blood or thyroid tissue (not recorded which). These receptors were taken from a woman between 18 and 30 years old with Graves' hyperthyroidism.

The rearrangement uses TRBV20-1 and TRBJ2-7; 9 bases agree with TRBD2. CDR1 DFQATT and CDR2 SNEGSKA come from the germline V gene (reference sequence). The CDR3 covers 14 residues. Germline trimming cut 3 bases from V and 0 bases from J; bases unmatched to any gene: 3. In DNA form, the CDR3 reads TGCAGTGCTAGGGCTAGCGGGGACTCCTACGAGCAGTACTTC. Its protein is CSARASGDSYEQYF.

The chain combines TRBV5-1 with TRBJ1-6; TRBD1 might be the D (5 bases). Germline assignment: CDR1 SGHRS and CDR2 YFSETQ. The CDR3 is 15 amino acids. V was shortened by 0 bases and J by 8 bases, with 12 bases between the two germline ends. The CDR3 spells CASSLAPGKDSPLHF. The CDR3 coding sequence is TGCGCCAGCAGCTTGGCTCCAGGGAAGGATTCACCCCTCCACTTT.

This clonotype occurred many times. The chain recombines TRBV7-6 with TRBJ2-5; 7 positions agree with TRBD1. The V segment lost 3 bases and the J segment 5 bases; nucleotides outside the gene matches: 12. The CDR3 runs 16 residues. Germline V gives CDR1 SGHVS, CDR2 FNYEAQ. The chain's CDR3 is CASSLVRTGPSETQYF. CDR3 sequence (DNA): TGTGCCAGCAGCTTGGTCCGGACAGGTCCTTCGGAGACCCAGTACTTC.